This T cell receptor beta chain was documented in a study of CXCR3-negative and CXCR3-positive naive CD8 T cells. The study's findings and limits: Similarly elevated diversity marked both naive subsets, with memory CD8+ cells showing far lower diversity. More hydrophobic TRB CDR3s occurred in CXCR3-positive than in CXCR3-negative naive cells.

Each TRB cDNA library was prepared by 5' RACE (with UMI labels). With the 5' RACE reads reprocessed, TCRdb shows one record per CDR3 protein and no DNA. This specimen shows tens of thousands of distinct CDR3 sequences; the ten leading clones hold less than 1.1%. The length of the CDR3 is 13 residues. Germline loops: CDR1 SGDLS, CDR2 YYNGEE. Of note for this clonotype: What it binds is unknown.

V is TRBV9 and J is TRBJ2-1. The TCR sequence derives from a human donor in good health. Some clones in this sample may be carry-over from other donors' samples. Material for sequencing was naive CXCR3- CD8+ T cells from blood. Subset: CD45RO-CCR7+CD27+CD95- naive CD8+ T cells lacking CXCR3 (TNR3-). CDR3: CASSLSSYNEQFF.